These 9 T cell receptor beta chains came from one sample sequenced in a study of cytomegalovirus exposure and HLA in healthy donors. The PCR ran on 60 Vbeta and 13 Jbeta primers. TCRdb's copy holds only in-frame clones and misses some; the assay was immunoSEQ multiplex PCR. Among some 150,000 clones, around 73% were seen once, and the ten largest hold over 1.1%. Sequencing was done on a sample of PBMCs. The source of these receptors is a male donor in good health and CMV-seronegative.

This rearrangement joins TRBV28 to TRBJ1-6, with D hard to call. Trimming left V 2 bases short and J 8 bases short, with 10 bases between. Germline V lookup: CDR1 MDHEN, CDR2 SYDVKM. The CDR3 is made up of 14 amino acids. Written as DNA, the CDR3 is TGTGCCAGCAGTTTACCGTCTGTAGATTCACCCCTCCACTTT. Translation: CASSLPSVDSPLHF. The variable domain in full, with the rest retrieved from reference TRBV28 and TRBJ1-6, is DVKVTQSSRYLVKRTGEKVFLECVQDMDHENMFWYRQDPGLGLRLIYFSYDVKMKEKGDIPEGYSVSREKKERFSLILESASTNQTSMYLCASSLPSVDSPLHFGNGTRLTVT.

The rearrangement joins TRBV13 to TRBJ2-5; 12 nucleotides line up with TRBD2. Germline V gene lookup returns CDR1 PRHDT and CDR2 FYEKMQ (reference sequence). This CDR3 comprises 16 residues. Trimming removed 5 bases from V and 2 bases from J; junction bases left unmatched: 6. The CDR3 reads CASSPSTSGGQETQYF. CDR3 coding DNA: TGTGCCAGCAGCCCCTCGACTAGCGGGGGTCAAGAGACCCAGTACTTC.

The V call is TRBV4-1, the J call TRBJ1-5; D not certain. The CDR3 sequence is 13 residues long. Germline CDR1 and CDR2: MGHRA and YSYEKL. With 2 bases removed from V and 5 bases from J, the gap between germline ends came to 7 bases. The CDR3 reads CASSQSADQPQHF. The CDR3 nucleotides read TGCGCCAGCAGCCAATCCGCGGATCAGCCCCAGCATTTT.

This clone was seen only a few times. The genes are TRBV4-3 and TRBJ1-2; 7 nucleotides align to TRBD1. Germline V lookup: CDR1 LGHNA, CDR2 YSLEER. J was trimmed by 7 bases and V by 0 bases; bases with no gene match: 5. This CDR3 has 14 residues. In DNA, the CDR3 is TGCGCCAGCAGCCAAGATAGGGGGCAAATTGGCTACACCTTC. It codes for CASSQDRGQIGYTF.

The chain uses TRBV9 and TRBJ1-2; D is perhaps TRBD1 (6 bases). The V gene lost 0 bases and the J gene lost 7 bases, with 13 bases spanning the gap. This CDR3 is built from 14 residues. Looked up from germline, CDR1 is SGDLS and CDR2 is YYNGEE. The CDR3 is CASSVAERGTGYTF. In nucleotides, the CDR3 is TGTGCCAGCAGCGTAGCTGAAAGGGGGACTGGCTACACCTTC.

This clone was recorded only once. The chain uses TRBV6-1 and TRBJ1-5; no clear D. The CDR3 is 13 residues long. V gave up 1 base and J gave up 6 bases, with 7 bases separating them. Germline V gene sequence: CDR1 MNHNS, CDR2 SASEGT. CDR3 protein: CASSEGQVQPQHF. The CDR3 DNA is TGTGCCAGCAGTGAAGGTCAGGTTCAGCCCCAGCATTTT.

J is TRBJ1-1 and V is TRBV19; TRBD1 agrees at 9 bases. This CDR3 has 17 amino acids. Looked up from germline, CDR1 is LNHDA and CDR2 is SQIVND (reference sequence). V shed 3 bases, J shed 10 bases, and the junction held 18 bases outside the gene matches. CDR3 DNA sequence: TGTGCCAGTAGTATCCTCAAAGGGGGACAGGGACTCTTGGGAGCTTTCTTT. Residues: CASSILKGGQGLLGAFF.

This clone was observed once. This chain links TRBV7-9 with TRBJ1-4, with D perhaps TRBD1 (5 bases). V was pared by 5 bases and J by 7 bases, with 20 bases between. The germline gives CDR1 SEHNR, CDR2 FQNEAQ (reference sequence). This CDR3 comprises 16 residues. The CDR3 loop reads CASSGASGTGVEKLFF. In DNA form, the CDR3 reads TGTGCCAGCAGCGGCGCTAGTGGGACTGGAGTTGAAAAACTGTTTTTT.

J is TRBJ2-1 and V is TRBV28; D is undetermined. This CDR3 spans 10 amino acids. Trimming pared 8 bases from V and 9 bases from J, leaving 8 bases between. Germline V CDR1 and CDR2: MDHEN, SYDVKM. The CDR3 nucleotides read TGTGCCAGCTTTGCCGGTGAGCAGTTCTTC. Its translation: CASFAGEQFF.